A few counts support the clone carrying this T cell receptor (beta chain). Trimming pared 1 base from V and 2 bases from J, leaving 9 bases between. Germline V gene lookup returns CDR1 LGHNA and CDR2 YNFKEQ. This CDR3 has 15 residues. These data belong to a study of immune evolution from preneoplasia to lung adenocarcinoma. The overall study: HLA loss of heterozygosity: about 7% AIS, about 15% MIA, roughly 35% ADC, none AAH.

Clones were read by immunoSEQ multiplex PCR, and TCRdb kept only the in-frame ones, dropping some. The sample yields 4,200 or so clones, approximately 85% seen once. This clonotype was obtained from a person between 45 and 65 years old with lung adenocarcinoma. The sequenced material came from FFPE invasive lung adenocarcinoma tissue. The chain combines TRBV4-2 with TRBJ1-5; D remains ambiguous. In DNA, the CDR3 is TGTGCCAGCAGCCAAGGCGACACCGGCAATCAGCCCCAGCATTTT. Translated: CASSQGDTGNQPQHF.